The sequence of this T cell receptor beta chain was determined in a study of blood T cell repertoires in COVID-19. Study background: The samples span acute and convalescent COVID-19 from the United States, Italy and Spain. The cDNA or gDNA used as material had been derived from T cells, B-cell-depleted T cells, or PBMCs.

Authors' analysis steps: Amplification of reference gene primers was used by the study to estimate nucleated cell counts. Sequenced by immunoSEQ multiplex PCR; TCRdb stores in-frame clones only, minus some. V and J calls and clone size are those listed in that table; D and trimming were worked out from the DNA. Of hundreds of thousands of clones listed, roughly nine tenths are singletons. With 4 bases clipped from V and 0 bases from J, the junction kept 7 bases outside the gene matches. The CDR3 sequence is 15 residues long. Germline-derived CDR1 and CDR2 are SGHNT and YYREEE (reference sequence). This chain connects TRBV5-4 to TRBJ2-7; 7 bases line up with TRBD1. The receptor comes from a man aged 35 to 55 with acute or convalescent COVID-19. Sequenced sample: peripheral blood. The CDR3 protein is CASSPTTGVSYEQYF. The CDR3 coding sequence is TGTGCCAGCAGCCCGACAACAGGGGTCTCCTACGAGCAGTACTTC.